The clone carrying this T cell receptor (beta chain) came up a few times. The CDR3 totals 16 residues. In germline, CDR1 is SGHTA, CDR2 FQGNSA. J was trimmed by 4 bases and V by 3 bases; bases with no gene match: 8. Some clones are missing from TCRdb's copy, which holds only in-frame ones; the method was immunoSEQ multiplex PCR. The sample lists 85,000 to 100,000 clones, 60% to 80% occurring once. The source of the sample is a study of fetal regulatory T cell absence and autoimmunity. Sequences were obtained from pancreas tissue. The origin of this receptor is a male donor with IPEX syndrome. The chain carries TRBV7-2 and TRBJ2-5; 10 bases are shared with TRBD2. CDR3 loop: CASSLPSGGAGETQYF. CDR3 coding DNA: TGTGCCAGCAGCTTGCCAAGCGGGGGGGCCGGAGAGACCCAGTACTTC.